The 25 T cell receptor beta chains presented below share a single source sample, sequenced in a study of shared clonotypes between healthy human individuals. Assay used: immunoSEQ multiplex PCR; TCRdb lists only in-frame clones, some missing. The table includes more than 550,000 clones, less than 95% detected once. Sequencing was carried out using memory CD8+ T cells from PBMCs. As to subset: CD45RO+ cells pooled with CCR7-negative TemRA cells. These receptors were collected from a man between 18 and 29 years old in good health. Some clones in this sample may be carry-over from other donors' samples.

This clone has a single count. This chain joins TRBV30 and TRBJ1-2, with TRBD1 as a possible D gene (5 bases). The germline V and J ends were trimmed by 1 base and 4 bases, with 10 bases remaining between them. Germline V gene data show CDR1 as GTSNPN and CDR2 as SVGIG (reference sequence). CDR3 length: 13 residues. In DNA form, the CDR3 reads TGTGCCTGGAGTGGCACAGGCCTCTATGGCTACACCTTC. Encoded protein: CAWSGTGLYGYTF.

The chain has TRBV27 and TRBJ2-1; TRBD2 matches at 8 bases. The CDR3 spans 16 residues. V dropped 5 bases and J dropped 4; count of bases not matched to a gene: 10. In germline, CDR1 is MNHEY, CDR2 SMNVEV (reference sequence). The DNA for the CDR3 is TGTGCCAGCAGTCCTCTCCCAATAGCGGGGTACAATGAGCAGTTCTTC. Translating gives CASSPLPIAGYNEQFF.

DNA of the CDR3: TGTGCCACCGTACAGGGGTCCGAGCAGTACTTC. Protein product: CATVQGSEQYF. J is TRBJ2-7 and V is TRBV19; 7 nucleotides agree with TRBD1. V lost 10 bases and J lost 6; bases outside the gene matches: 6. CDR3 length: 11 residues. Germline CDR1 is LNHDA and CDR2 is SQIVND (reference sequence).

This chain uses TRBV5-1 with TRBJ1-1; 11 bases agree with TRBD1. The germline V gene has CDR1 SGHRS and CDR2 YFSETQ. The CDR3 totals 15 residues. V shed 1 base, J shed 4 bases, and the junction held 3 bases outside the gene matches. For the CDR3, the DNA is TGCGCCAGCAGCTTGTTAGGACAGGGGGCCACTGAAGCTTTCTTT. Translated: CASSLLGQGATEAFF.

This sequence joins TRBV6-5 and TRBJ1-2; the D gene is possibly TRBD1 (6 bases). Looked up from germline, CDR1 is MNHEY and CDR2 is SVGAGI. Trimming left V 7 bases short and J 7 bases short, with 19 bases between. The CDR3 loop spans 14 amino acids. The DNA for the CDR3 is TGTGCCAGCACAGGAAGAGGGGGGCTGACTGGCTACACCTTC. It translates to CASTGRGGLTGYTF.

The chain combines TRBV27 with TRBJ2-1, with 9 positions matching TRBD1. Per germline, CDR1 MNHEY and CDR2 SMNVEV (reference sequence). The CDR3 consists of 15 residues. The V gene end was trimmed by 5 bases and the J gene end by 6 bases; junction bases not matched to a gene: 8. CDR3 loop: CASSGRQGQGNEQFF. CDR3 sequence (DNA): TGTGCCAGCAGTGGCCGACAGGGACAGGGCAATGAGCAGTTCTTC.

The chain employs TRBV2 and TRBJ1-5; tentative D call: TRBD1 (5 bases). V was cut by 0 bases and J by 4 bases, with 10 bases left in between. In germline, CDR1 is SNHLY, CDR2 FYNNEI. The CDR3 is 15 amino acids. Here the CDR3 reads CASSEARGPNQPQHF. In DNA, the CDR3 is TGTGCCAGCAGTGAAGCGCGGGGACCTAATCAGCCCCAGCATTTT.

The chain has TRBV7-7 and TRBJ2-7; no clear D gene. CDR3 length equals 14 residues. Germline lookup yields CDR1 SSHAT and CDR2 FNYEAQ (reference sequence). The V and J ends lost 5 bases and 4 bases respectively, with 15 bases between them. CDR3 sequence: CASSPLGTNYEQYF. CDR3 bases: TGTGCCAGCAGCCCCTTAGGAACCAATTACGAGCAGTACTTC.

This clone has just one count. The V gene is TRBV15, the J gene TRBJ2-1; D not certain. Germline V CDR1 and CDR2: LNHNV, YYDKDF (reference sequence). This CDR3 is 12 amino acids long. Trimming removed 3 bases at V and 8 bases at J, with 8 bases between. The CDR3 protein is CATSSIVYEQFF. Here the CDR3 DNA reads TGTGCCACCAGCAGTATAGTTTATGAGCAGTTCTTC.

The V call is TRBV29-1, the J call TRBJ2-2; 7 bases line up with TRBD2. Per the germline V gene, CDR1 is SQVTM and CDR2 is ANQGSEA. V was clipped by 4 bases and J by 8 bases; unmatched bases: 19. The CDR3 runs 17 residues. In DNA, the CDR3 is TGCAGCGTTGTAAACCCTGGACTAGGGGTCGGAGAAGGGGAGCTGTTTTTT. It is translated as CSVVNPGLGVGEGELFF.

The rearrangement uses TRBV27 and TRBJ1-5; a weak D match, TRBD1 (5 bases). CDR3 length: 13 residues. Germline CDR1 and CDR2: MNHEY and SMNVEV (reference sequence). V was cut by 5 bases and J by 7 bases, with 12 bases left in between. The CDR3 sequence: CASSLGARQPQHF. The DNA of the CDR3 is TGTGCCAGCAGTCTCGGGGCGCGACAGCCCCAGCATTTT.

The chain joins TRBV25-1 to TRBJ2-1; D may be TRBD2 (6 bases). Germline CDR1 is MGHDK and CDR2 is SYGVNS. Trimming removed 2 bases from V and 6 bases from J, with 14 bases in between. This CDR3 spans 15 amino acids. The CDR3 sequence is CASSEGGGAGNEQFF. The CDR3 nucleotides are TGTGCCAGCAGTGAAGGTGGAGGGGCGGGCAATGAGCAGTTCTTC.

This clone appeared once. The V call is TRBV5-1, the J call TRBJ2-1; D may be TRBD1 or TRBD2 (7 bases each). The germline V gene encodes CDR1 SGHRS and CDR2 YFSETQ. CDR3 length: 17 residues. V gave up 1 base and J gave up 7 bases, with 21 bases separating them. DNA of the CDR3: TGCGCCAGCAGCTTGAGCTCCGGCAGGGGGGGACATAATGAGCAGTTCTTC. Its protein is CASSLSSGRGGHNEQFF.

The chain is built from TRBV25-1 and TRBJ2-7; maybe TRBD1 (6 bases). Per germline, CDR1 MGHDK and CDR2 SYGVNS. The V end lost 10 bases, the J end lost 1 base, and 17 bases lay between the germline ends. This CDR3 region has 14 residues. CDR3 in DNA: TGTGCCACCCCCAGGGCAGGGGAGTCCTACGAGCAGTACTTC. This translates into CATPRAGESYEQYF.

The chain is built from TRBV11-2 and TRBJ2-7; D uncertain. Trimming pared 1 base from V and 1 base from J, leaving 8 bases between. Germline assignment: CDR1 SGHAT and CDR2 FQNNGV. The length of the CDR3 is 14 residues. This CDR3 is CASSLAAASYEQYF. The CDR3 region has the DNA TGTGCCAGCAGCTTAGCGGCGGCTTCCTACGAGCAGTACTTC.

The chain carries TRBV27 and TRBJ1-2; maybe TRBD1 (5 bases). The CDR3 extends over 13 amino acids. Germline assignment: CDR1 MNHEY and CDR2 SMNVEV (reference sequence). V lost 5 bases and J lost 3, with 10 bases in between. The CDR3 protein is CASSTGTDYGYTF. DNA of the CDR3: TGTGCCAGCAGTACCGGGACTGACTATGGCTACACCTTC.

This chain's CDR3 is CASSFAGQKSYEQYF. The CDR3 region has the DNA TGTGCCAGCAGCTTCGCGGGACAGAAGTCCTACGAGCAGTACTTC. This chain uses TRBV7-6 with TRBJ2-7; D perhaps matches TRBD1 (7 bases). V dropped 3 bases and J dropped 1 base, with 13 bases sitting between them. Germline assignment: CDR1 SGHVS and CDR2 FNYEAQ. The CDR3 consists of 15 residues.

CDR3 nucleotide sequence: TGTGCCAGCAGATTTACAGGGGGCTTGGATGGCTACACCTTC. Amino acids: CASRFTGGLDGYTF. This chain joins TRBV5-6 and TRBJ1-2; TRBD1 aligns across 9 bases. In germline, CDR1 is SGHDT, CDR2 YYEEEE. Trimming took 5 bases from V and 6 from J; bases not matched to a gene: 8. The CDR3 runs 14 residues.

The rearrangement joins TRBV19 to TRBJ2-1, with D unresolved. The V end was cut by 0 bases, the J end by 5 bases, with 11 bases between. From germline, CDR1 is LNHDA and CDR2 SQIVND (reference sequence). This CDR3 has 15 residues. CDR3 sequence reads: CASSIDLPSDNEQFF. In DNA, the CDR3 is TGTGCCAGTAGTATAGATCTCCCTTCCGACAATGAGCAGTTCTTC.

This clone came up a few times. The same CDR3 also results from other DNA sequences found in this sample. This rearrangement joins TRBV6-1 to TRBJ2-7; D might be TRBD2 (6 bases). The CDR3 sequence is 14 residues long. The germline V and J ends were trimmed by 5 bases and 0 bases, with 11 bases remaining between them. In germline, CDR1 is MNHNS, CDR2 SASEGT. The CDR3 loop reads CASSSRGSSYEQYF. CDR3 DNA sequence: TGTGCCAGCAGTAGCCGGGGGAGCTCCTACGAGCAGTACTTC.

The rearrangement joins TRBV27 to TRBJ2-7; 8 nucleotides agree with TRBD1. V shed 5 bases, J shed 6 bases, and the junction held 9 bases outside the gene matches. The CDR3 has 14 amino acids. Germline V gene sequence: CDR1 MNHEY, CDR2 SMNVEV (reference sequence). The CDR3 DNA follows: TGTGCCAGCAGTCAGTACAGGGGGACGAGCGAGCAGTACTTC. This encodes CASSQYRGTSEQYF.

The chain employs TRBV13 and TRBJ1-2; 8 nucleotides line up with TRBD1. CDR3 length: 11 residues. Germline CDR1 PRHDT, CDR2 FYEKMQ (reference sequence). Trimming at V came to 11 bases and at J to 7 bases, leaving 6 bases not matched to a gene. CDR3 sequence reads: CAAETGAGYTF. Here the CDR3 DNA reads TGTGCCGCCGAGACAGGGGCTGGCTACACCTTC.

The V gene is TRBV28, the J gene TRBJ2-2, with TRBD1 matching over 9 bases. Germline lookup yields CDR1 MDHEN and CDR2 SYDVKM. This CDR3 has 14 amino acids. V lost 7 bases and J lost 3; bases outside the gene matches: 3. The CDR3 region is CASTDRGDTGELFF. The CDR3 coding sequence is TGTGCCAGCACGGACAGGGGTGACACCGGGGAGCTGTTTTTT.

The chain joins TRBV13 to TRBJ2-7; weak D call: TRBD1 (6 bases). V was clipped by 7 bases and J by 3 bases, with 16 bases between them. Germline V gene data show CDR1 as PRHDT and CDR2 as FYEKMQ (reference sequence). This CDR3 has 14 residues. CDR3 residues: CASTHQDSLYEQYF. CDR3 nucleotides: TGTGCCAGCACCCATCAGGACAGCCTCTACGAGCAGTACTTC.

The CDR3, as DNA: TGTGCCAGCAGCTTAAAACCGCAAACCATAAATGAGCAGTTCTTC. It codes for CASSLKPQTINEQFF. This chain links TRBV7-3 with TRBJ2-1; D remains unclear. From germline, CDR1 is SGHTA and CDR2 FQGTGA. V lost 1 base, J lost 7 bases, and 14 bases lay in between. This CDR3 spans 15 amino acids.